The 22 T cell receptor beta chains listed next were all sequenced from one sample in a study of blood T cell repertoires in COVID-19. Clones were read by immunoSEQ multiplex PCR, and TCRdb kept only the in-frame ones, dropping some. The sample carries roughly 90,000 clones, 85% recorded once. Sequencing was performed on peripheral blood. All receptors come from a man older than 75 with acute or convalescent COVID-19.

The sample holds one count of this clone. The chain is built from TRBV19 and TRBJ1-1; D ambiguous. Deletions cut 0 bases from V and 1 base from J, with 6 bases between. CDR1 is LNHDA and CDR2 is SQIVND in the germline V gene (reference sequence). The length of the CDR3 is 14 residues. The CDR3 nucleotides are TGTGCCAGTAGTATAGATAGCCGGAACACTGAAGCTTTCTTT. Translated, it gives CASSIDSRNTEAFF.

The chain links TRBV6-2 or TRBV6-3 to TRBJ1-4; D gene ambiguous. The CDR3 runs 14 residues. Trimming stripped 2 bases from V and 4 bases from J, with 8 bases between. The V gene's germline CDR1 is MNHEY and CDR2 SVGEGT. Here the CDR3 DNA reads TGTGCCAGCAGTTACGAACAGCTTAATGAAAAACTGTTTTTT. It is translated as CASSYEQLNEKLFF.

The V and J genes are TRBV2 and TRBJ2-2; 8 bases fit TRBD1. The J segment lost 7 bases and the V segment lost 5 bases, leaving 6 bases of the junction unmatched. Germline-derived CDR1 and CDR2 are SNHLY and FYNNEI. This CDR3 has 14 residues. Here the CDR3 DNA reads TGTGCCAGCAGTCCGGGACAGGTGCGCGGGGAGCTGTTTTTT. Protein: CASSPGQVRGELFF.

This rearrangement joins TRBV6-5 to TRBJ2-3; 10 bases map to TRBD2. After removal of 8 bases from V and 3 bases from J, the junction contained 8 bases not matched to a gene. CDR3 length: 15 amino acids. Germline-derived CDR1 and CDR2 are MNHEY and SVGAGI. CDR3 amino acids: CASATGLAVTDTQYF. CDR3 in DNA: TGTGCCAGCGCAACCGGACTAGCGGTTACAGATACGCAGTATTTT.

This chain joins TRBV25-1 and TRBJ1-3; TRBD1 matches 7 bases. The CDR3 extends over 15 amino acids. From germline, CDR1 is MGHDK and CDR2 SYGVNS. V shed 7 bases, J shed 0 bases, and the junction held 6 bases outside the gene matches. CDR3 DNA: TGTGCCAGCACTCGGGACAGTGCCTCTGGAAACACCATATATTTT. This sequence encodes CASTRDSASGNTIYF.

The chain recombines TRBV14 with TRBJ2-5; no clear D gene. V lost 3 bases to trimming and J lost 2 bases, with 10 bases between them. From germline, CDR1 is SGHDN and CDR2 FVKESK. The CDR3 contains 14 residues. CDR3 bases: TGTGCCAGCAGCCAGACTCCTGGGCAAGAGACCCAGTACTTC. Protein sequence: CASSQTPGQETQYF.

The chain carries TRBV30 and TRBJ2-4; TRBD2 aligns across 9 bases. This CDR3 has 16 residues. Germline V lookup: CDR1 GTSNPN, CDR2 SVGIG (reference sequence). The ends lost 4 bases at V and 3 bases at J; junction bases unmatched: 10. The chain's CDR3 is CAWTGGGRGSKNIQYF. The DNA of the CDR3 is TGTGCCTGGACCGGCGGCGGGAGGGGGAGCAAAAACATTCAGTACTTC.

The rearrangement links TRBV3-1 (or the pseudogene TRBV3-2) to TRBJ2-1, with 12 nucleotides matching TRBD2. This CDR3 spans 15 amino acids. CDR1 is LGHDT, CDR2 YNNKEL, per germline (reference sequence). The V segment lost 6 bases and the J segment 4 bases; nucleotides outside the gene matches: 4. CDR3 sequence reads: CASSPGTSGYNEQFF. The CDR3 DNA reads as TGTGCCAGCAGTCCCGGGACTAGCGGGTACAATGAGCAGTTCTTC.

This clone was counted a single time. This chain links TRBV15 with TRBJ2-1; 7 bases are a match to TRBD1. Germline assignment: CDR1 LNHNV and CDR2 YYDKDF (reference sequence). With 9 bases clipped from V and 5 bases from J, the junction kept 10 bases outside the gene matches. The CDR3 runs to 14 residues. The CDR3 is CATNDREPNNEQFF. The CDR3 DNA reads as TGTGCCACTAACGACAGGGAGCCTAACAATGAGCAGTTCTTC.

This sequence joins TRBV27 and TRBJ2-2; D gene uncertain. Trimming took off 3 bases at V and 0 bases at J, with 5 bases between the two ends. There are 14 residues in the CDR3. Germline V gives CDR1 MNHEY, CDR2 SMNVEV (reference sequence). This chain's CDR3 is CASSFGANTGELFF. In DNA, the CDR3 is TGTGCCAGCAGTTTCGGTGCGAACACCGGGGAGCTGTTTTTT.

This clone has at least ten counts. The chain couples TRBV30 to TRBJ1-5; possibly TRBD1 for D (5 bases). Trimming left V 1 base short and J 6 bases short, with 13 bases between. The CDR3 contains 14 residues. Per germline, CDR1 GTSNPN and CDR2 SVGIG (reference sequence). The CDR3: CAWSELGPGQPQHF. The CDR3 DNA reads as TGTGCCTGGAGTGAGCTGGGGCCGGGTCAGCCCCAGCATTTT. The whole variable domain, remainder taken from reference TRBV30 and TRBJ1-5, is SQTIHQWPATLVQPVGSPLSLECTVEGTSNPNLYWYRQAAGRGLQLLFYSVGIGQISSEVPQNLSASRPQDRQFILSSKKLLLSDSGFYLCAWSELGPGQPQHFGDGTRLSIL.

Remarks on this clone: A much larger clonotype is one base distant, so this may be a read error. V gene TRBV9 combines with J gene TRBJ1-5; D is undetermined. CDR1 and CDR2 from the germline V gene are SGDLS and YYNGEE. The CDR3 spans 14 residues. In nucleotides, the CDR3 is TGTACCAGCAGCCCTAGCGGGGTACCTCAGCCCCAGCATTTT. It yields the protein CTSSPSGVPQPQHF. The variable domain in full, with the rest retrieved from reference TRBV9 and TRBJ1-5, is DSGVTQTPKHLITATGQRVTLRCSPRSGDLSVYWYQQSLDQGLQFLIQYYNGEERAKGNILERFSAQQFPDLHSELNLSSLELGDSALYFCTSSPSGVPQPQHFGDGTRLSIL.

The J gene is TRBJ2-1, the V gene TRBV7-3; a possible D gene is TRBD2 (6 bases). The ends were cut back, 10 bases at V and 1 base at J, with 17 bases in the middle. Germline-derived CDR1 and CDR2 are SGHTA and FQGTGA. The CDR3 contains 15 residues. The CDR3 is CATATAAGSYNEQFF. For the CDR3, the DNA is TGTGCCACCGCAACCGCGGCGGGATCCTACAATGAGCAGTTCTTC.

This chain links TRBV18 with TRBJ2-1, with TRBD2 matching over 9 bases. CDR1 KGHSH and CDR2 LQKENI come from the germline V gene. The J segment lost 7 bases and the V segment lost 3 bases, leaving 7 bases of the junction unmatched. This CDR3 region has 15 residues. CDR3 nucleotides: TGTGCCAGCTCACCTGCGGGAGGGAATTCGAATGAGCAGTTCTTC. It yields the protein CASSPAGGNSNEQFF.

In its sample, this clone was seen once. The chain carries TRBV2 and TRBJ2-5, with D tentatively TRBD1 (6 bases). The CDR3 covers 15 residues. V lost 5 bases and J 2 bases, leaving 15 bases between the germline ends. Per germline, CDR1 SNHLY and CDR2 FYNNEI. CDR3 residues: CASSTQGSGQETQYF. CDR3 nucleotides: TGTGCCAGCAGTACCCAGGGGTCAGGTCAAGAGACCCAGTACTTC.

This sequence joins TRBV7-3 and TRBJ2-1; possibly TRBD1 for D (6 bases). Germline V lookup: CDR1 SGHTA, CDR2 FQGTGA. The CDR3 contains 15 residues. V lost 5 bases to trimming and J lost 10 bases, with 21 bases between them. This chain's CDR3 is CASSPDRTITSEQFF. The CDR3 coding sequence is TGTGCCAGCAGCCCAGACAGGACGATCACAAGCGAGCAGTTCTTC.

The DNA for the CDR3 is TGTGCCAGCAGTACCAGACAGGGGACCTACGAGCAGTACTTC. Amino acids: CASSTRQGTYEQYF. The chain couples TRBV6-5 to TRBJ2-7; 8 nucleotides match TRBD1. With 5 bases clipped from V and 2 bases from J, the junction kept 5 bases outside the gene matches. Looked up from germline, CDR1 is MNHEY and CDR2 is SVGAGI. The CDR3 sequence is 14 residues long.

The J gene is TRBJ2-7, the V gene TRBV6-1; possible D gene TRBD2, 5 bases. Germline V CDR1 and CDR2: MNHNS, SASEGT. Trimming removed 1 base from V and 0 bases from J, with 10 bases in between. This CDR3 contains 15 residues. The CDR3 DNA reads as TGTGCCAGCAGTGAAGAAGGACTCCGCTCCTACGAGCAGTACTTC. Translated: CASSEEGLRSYEQYF.

The table lists this clone with a count of one. The rearrangement joins TRBV28 to TRBJ1-2; unclear D gene. The V end lost 2 bases, the J end lost 5 bases, and 9 bases lay between the germline ends. Germline loops: CDR1 MDHEN, CDR2 SYDVKM. The CDR3 totals 13 residues. Written as DNA, the CDR3 is TGTGCCAGCAGTTTAGAGCCGGGATATGGCTACACCTTC. Protein sequence: CASSLEPGYGYTF.

V and J are TRBV14 and TRBJ2-5; TRBD1 agrees at 8 bases. Trimming cost V 5 bases and J 5 bases; bases outside gene matches: 13. The CDR3 runs 16 residues. In germline, CDR1 is SGHDN, CDR2 FVKESK. CDR3 sequence: CASSSRRTGKGETQYF. In nucleotides, the CDR3 is TGTGCCAGCAGCTCTCGAAGGACAGGGAAAGGGGAGACCCAGTACTTC.

This rearrangement joins TRBV5-4 to TRBJ1-5; D gene ambiguous. V gave up 4 bases and J gave up 2 bases, with 10 bases separating them. This CDR3 has 14 amino acids. Germline assignment: CDR1 SGHNT and CDR2 YYREEE (reference sequence). Here the CDR3 DNA reads TGTGCCAGCAGCCCGGCCGGGGGCAATCAGCCCCAGCATTTT. This translates into CASSPAGGNQPQHF.

The chain carries TRBV7-8 and TRBJ2-7; 15 bases line up with TRBD2. This CDR3 spans 18 amino acids. Trimming took 5 bases from V and 0 from J; bases not matched to a gene: 8. The germline CDR1 and CDR2 sequences are SGHVS and FQNEAQ. CDR3 coding DNA: TGTGCCAGCAGCCAAACCGGGACTAGCGGGAGGAGCTCCTACGAGCAGTACTTC. Residues: CASSQTGTSGRSSYEQYF.